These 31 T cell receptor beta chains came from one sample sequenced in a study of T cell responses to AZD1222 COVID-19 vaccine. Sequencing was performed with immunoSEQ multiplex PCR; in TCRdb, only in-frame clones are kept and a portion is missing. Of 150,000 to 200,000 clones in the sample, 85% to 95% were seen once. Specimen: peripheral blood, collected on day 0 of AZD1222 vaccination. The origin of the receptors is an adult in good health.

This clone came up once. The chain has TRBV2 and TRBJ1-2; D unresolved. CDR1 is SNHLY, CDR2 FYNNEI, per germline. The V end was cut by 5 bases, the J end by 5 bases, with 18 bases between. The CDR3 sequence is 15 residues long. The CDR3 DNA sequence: TGTGCCAGCAGTACCGACCCGGCGGCCGCGTATGGCTACACCTTC. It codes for CASSTDPAAAYGYTF.

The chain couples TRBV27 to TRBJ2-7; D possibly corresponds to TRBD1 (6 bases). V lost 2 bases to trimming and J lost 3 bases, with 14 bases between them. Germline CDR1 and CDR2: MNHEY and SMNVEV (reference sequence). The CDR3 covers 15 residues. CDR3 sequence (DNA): TGTGCCAGCAGTTTAGGACAGCTGGGGGTCTACGAGCAGTACTTC. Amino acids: CASSLGQLGVYEQYF.

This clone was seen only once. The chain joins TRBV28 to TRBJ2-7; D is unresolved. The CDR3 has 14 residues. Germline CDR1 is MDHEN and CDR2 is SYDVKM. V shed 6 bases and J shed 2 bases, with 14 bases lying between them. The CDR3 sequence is CASSLGMGTYEQYF. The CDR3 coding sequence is TGTGCCAGCAGCCTAGGTATGGGGACCTACGAGCAGTACTTC.

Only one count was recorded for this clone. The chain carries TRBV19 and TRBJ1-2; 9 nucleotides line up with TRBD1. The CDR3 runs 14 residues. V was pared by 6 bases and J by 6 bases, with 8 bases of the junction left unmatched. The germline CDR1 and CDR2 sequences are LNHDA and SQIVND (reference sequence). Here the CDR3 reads CASSLGQGTDGYTF. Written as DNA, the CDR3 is TGTGCCAGTAGCTTAGGACAGGGGACGGATGGCTACACCTTC. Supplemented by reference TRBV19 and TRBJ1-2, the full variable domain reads DGGITQSPKYLFRKEGQNVTLSCEQNLNHDAMYWYRQDPGQGLRLIYYSQIVNDFQKGDIAEGYSVSREKKESFPLTVTSAQKNPTAFYLCASSLGQGTDGYTFGSGTRLTVV.

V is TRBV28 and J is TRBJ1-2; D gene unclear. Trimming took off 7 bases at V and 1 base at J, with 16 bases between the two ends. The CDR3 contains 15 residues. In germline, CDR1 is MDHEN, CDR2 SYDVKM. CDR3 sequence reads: CASTHLGRINYGYTF. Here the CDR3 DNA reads TGTGCCAGCACCCATCTAGGCAGGATTAACTATGGCTACACCTTC.

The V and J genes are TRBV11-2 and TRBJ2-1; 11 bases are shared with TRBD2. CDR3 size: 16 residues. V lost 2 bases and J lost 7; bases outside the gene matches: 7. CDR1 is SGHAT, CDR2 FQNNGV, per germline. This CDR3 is CASSLTSGGLANEQFF. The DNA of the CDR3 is TGTGCCAGCAGCTTAACTAGCGGGGGACTCGCGAATGAGCAGTTCTTC. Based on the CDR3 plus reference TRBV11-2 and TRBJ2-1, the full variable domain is EAGVAQSPRYKIIEKRQSVAFWCNPISGHATLYWYQQILGQGPKLLIQFQNNGVVDDSQLPKDRFSAERLKGVDSTLKIQPAKLEDSAVYLCASSLTSGGLANEQFFGPGTRLTVL.

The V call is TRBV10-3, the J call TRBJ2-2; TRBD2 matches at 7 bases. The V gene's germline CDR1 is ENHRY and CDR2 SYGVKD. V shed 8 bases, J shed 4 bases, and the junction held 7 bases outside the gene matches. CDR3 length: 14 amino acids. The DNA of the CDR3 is TGTGCCATCGCGGGAGTCTTAAGCACCGGGGAGCTGTTTTTT. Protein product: CAIAGVLSTGELFF.

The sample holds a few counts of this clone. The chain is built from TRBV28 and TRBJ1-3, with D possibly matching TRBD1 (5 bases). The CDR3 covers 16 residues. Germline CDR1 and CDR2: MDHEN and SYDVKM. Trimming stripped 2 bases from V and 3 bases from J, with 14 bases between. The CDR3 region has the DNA TGTGCCAGCAGTTTACCGGGGGAGTTACTTGGAAACACCATATATTTT. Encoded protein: CASSLPGELLGNTIYF.

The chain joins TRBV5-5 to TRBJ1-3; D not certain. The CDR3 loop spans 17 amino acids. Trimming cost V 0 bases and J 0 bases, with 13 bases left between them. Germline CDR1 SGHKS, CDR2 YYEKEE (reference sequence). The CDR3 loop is CASSLVVGQVSGNTIYF. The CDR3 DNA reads TGTGCCAGCAGCTTGGTAGTAGGGCAGGTCTCTGGAAACACCATATATTTT.

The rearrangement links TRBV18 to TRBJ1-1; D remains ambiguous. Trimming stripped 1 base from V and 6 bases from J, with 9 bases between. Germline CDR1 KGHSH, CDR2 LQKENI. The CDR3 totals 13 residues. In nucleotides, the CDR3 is TGTGCCAGCTCACCACAGGACTTCGCTGAAGCTTTCTTT. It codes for CASSPQDFAEAFF.

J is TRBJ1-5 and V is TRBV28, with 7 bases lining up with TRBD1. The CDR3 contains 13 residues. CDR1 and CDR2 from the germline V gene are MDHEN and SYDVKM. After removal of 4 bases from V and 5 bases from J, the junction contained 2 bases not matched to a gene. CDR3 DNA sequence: TGTGCCAGCAGTTCAGGGGGGGATCAGCCCCAGCATTTT. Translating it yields CASSSGGDQPQHF.

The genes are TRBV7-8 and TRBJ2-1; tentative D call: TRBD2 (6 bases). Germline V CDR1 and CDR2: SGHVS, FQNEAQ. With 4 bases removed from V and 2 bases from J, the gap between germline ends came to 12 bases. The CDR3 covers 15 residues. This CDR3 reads CASSSPPGAYNEQFF. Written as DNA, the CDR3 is TGTGCCAGCAGCTCCCCTCCGGGGGCCTACAATGAGCAGTTCTTC.

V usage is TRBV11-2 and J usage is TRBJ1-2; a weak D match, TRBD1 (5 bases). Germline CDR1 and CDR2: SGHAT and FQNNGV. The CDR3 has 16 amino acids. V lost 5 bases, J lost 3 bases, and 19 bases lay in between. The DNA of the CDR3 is TGTGCCAGCAGCCCGACGGGGCCTGGCCTCTACTATGGCTACACCTTC. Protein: CASSPTGPGLYYGYTF.

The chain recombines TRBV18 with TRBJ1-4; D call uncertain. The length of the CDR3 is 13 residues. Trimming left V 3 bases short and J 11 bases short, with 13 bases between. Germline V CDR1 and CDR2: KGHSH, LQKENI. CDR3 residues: CASSPVSRLKLFF. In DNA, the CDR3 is TGTGCCAGCTCACCTGTATCGAGATTGAAACTGTTTTTT.

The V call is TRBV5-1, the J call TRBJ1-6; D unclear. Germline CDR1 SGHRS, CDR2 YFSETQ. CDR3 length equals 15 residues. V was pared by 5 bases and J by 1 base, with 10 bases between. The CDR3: CASSQAMSYNSPLHF. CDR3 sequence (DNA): TGCGCCAGCAGTCAGGCAATGTCCTATAATTCACCCCTCCACTTT.

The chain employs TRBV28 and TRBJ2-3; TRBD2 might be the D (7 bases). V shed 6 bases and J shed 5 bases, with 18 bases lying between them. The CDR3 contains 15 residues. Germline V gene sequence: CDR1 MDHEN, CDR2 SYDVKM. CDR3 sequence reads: CASRPGVGGGDTQYF. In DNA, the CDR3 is TGTGCCAGCAGGCCCGGAGTAGGGGGGGGAGATACGCAGTATTTT.

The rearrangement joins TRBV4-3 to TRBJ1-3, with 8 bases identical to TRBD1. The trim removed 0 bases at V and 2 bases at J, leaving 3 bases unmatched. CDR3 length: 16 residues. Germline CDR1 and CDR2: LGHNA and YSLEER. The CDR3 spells CASSQDWTGPGNTIYF. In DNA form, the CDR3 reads TGCGCCAGCAGCCAAGATTGGACAGGGCCTGGAAACACCATATATTTT.

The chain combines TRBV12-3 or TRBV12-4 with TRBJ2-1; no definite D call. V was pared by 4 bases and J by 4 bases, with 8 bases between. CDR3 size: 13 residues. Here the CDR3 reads CASSSLGYNEQFF. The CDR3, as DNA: TGTGCCAGCAGTTCCCTGGGTTACAATGAGCAGTTCTTC.

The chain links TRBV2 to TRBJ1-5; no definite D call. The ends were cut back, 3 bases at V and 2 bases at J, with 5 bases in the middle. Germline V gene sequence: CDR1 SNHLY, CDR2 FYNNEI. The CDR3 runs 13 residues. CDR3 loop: CASSDGRNQPQHF. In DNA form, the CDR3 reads TGTGCCAGCAGTGATGGCCGCAATCAGCCCCAGCATTTT.

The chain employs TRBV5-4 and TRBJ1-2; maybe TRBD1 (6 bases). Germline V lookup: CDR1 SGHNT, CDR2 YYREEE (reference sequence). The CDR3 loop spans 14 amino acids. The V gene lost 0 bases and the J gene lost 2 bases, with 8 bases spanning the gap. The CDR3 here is CASSLVTGNYGYTF. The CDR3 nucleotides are TGTGCCAGCAGCTTGGTTACAGGGAACTATGGCTACACCTTC.

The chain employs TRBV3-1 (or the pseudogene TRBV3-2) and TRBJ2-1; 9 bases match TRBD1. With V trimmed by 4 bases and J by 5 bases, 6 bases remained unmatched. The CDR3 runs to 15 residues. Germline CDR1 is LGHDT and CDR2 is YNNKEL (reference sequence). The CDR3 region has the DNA TGTGCCAGCAGCCTGGACAGGGGTTTCAACAATGAGCAGTTCTTC. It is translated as CASSLDRGFNNEQFF.

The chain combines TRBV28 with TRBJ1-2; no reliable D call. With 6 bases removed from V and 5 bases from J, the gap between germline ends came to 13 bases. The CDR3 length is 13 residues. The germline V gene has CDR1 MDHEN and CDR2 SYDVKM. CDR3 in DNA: TGTGCCAGCAGCTCCCCAACGGTTTATGGCTACACCTTC. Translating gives CASSSPTVYGYTF.

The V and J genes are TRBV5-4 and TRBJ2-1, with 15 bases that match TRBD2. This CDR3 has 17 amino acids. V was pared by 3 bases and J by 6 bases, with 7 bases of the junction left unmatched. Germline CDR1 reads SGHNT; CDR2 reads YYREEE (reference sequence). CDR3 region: CASSSRRTSGGANEQFF. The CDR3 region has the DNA TGTGCCAGCAGCTCAAGAAGGACTAGCGGGGGGGCCAATGAGCAGTTCTTC.

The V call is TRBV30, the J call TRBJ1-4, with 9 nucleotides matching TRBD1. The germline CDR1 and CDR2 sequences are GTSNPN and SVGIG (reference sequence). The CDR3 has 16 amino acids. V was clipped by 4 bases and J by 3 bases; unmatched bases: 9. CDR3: CAWTPGGQGPNEKLFF. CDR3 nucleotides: TGTGCCTGGACCCCCGGGGGACAGGGTCCTAATGAAAAACTGTTTTTT.

CDR3 DNA sequence: TGTGCCAGCAGCCCCACCACAGGGAGCTATGGCTACACCTTC. As protein: CASSPTTGSYGYTF. The chain carries TRBV14 and TRBJ1-2; possibly TRBD1 for D (6 bases). This CDR3 is built from 14 residues. The germline CDR1 and CDR2 sequences are SGHDN and FVKESK. Trimming cost V 4 bases and J 4 bases, with 13 bases left between them.

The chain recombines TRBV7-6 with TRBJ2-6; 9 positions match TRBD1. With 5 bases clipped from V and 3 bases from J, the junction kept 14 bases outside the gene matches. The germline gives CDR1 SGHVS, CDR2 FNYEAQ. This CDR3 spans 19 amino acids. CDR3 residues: CASSTHRGLLQNGANVLTF. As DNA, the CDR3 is TGTGCCAGCAGCACTCACAGGGGGCTTTTGCAAAATGGGGCCAACGTCCTGACTTTC.

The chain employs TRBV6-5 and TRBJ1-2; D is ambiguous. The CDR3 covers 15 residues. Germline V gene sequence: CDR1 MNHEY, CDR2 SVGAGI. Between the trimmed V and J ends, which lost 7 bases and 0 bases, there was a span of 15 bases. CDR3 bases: TGTGCCAGCACCGCCGGTTCAGCTTCTAACTATGGCTACACCTTC. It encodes CASTAGSASNYGYTF.

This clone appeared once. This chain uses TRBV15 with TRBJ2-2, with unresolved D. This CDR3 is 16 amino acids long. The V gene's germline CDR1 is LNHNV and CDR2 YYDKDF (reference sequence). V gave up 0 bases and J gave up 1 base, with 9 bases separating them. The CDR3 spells CATSRDLAGNTGELFF. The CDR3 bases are TGTGCCACCAGCAGAGATTTGGCAGGGAACACCGGGGAGCTGTTTTTT.

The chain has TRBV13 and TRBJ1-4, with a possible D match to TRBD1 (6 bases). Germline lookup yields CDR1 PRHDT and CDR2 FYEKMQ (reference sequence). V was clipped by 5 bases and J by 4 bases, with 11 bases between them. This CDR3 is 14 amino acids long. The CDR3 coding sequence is TGTGCCAGCAGCACCCGGACAGTTAATGAAAAACTGTTTTTT. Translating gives CASSTRTVNEKLFF.

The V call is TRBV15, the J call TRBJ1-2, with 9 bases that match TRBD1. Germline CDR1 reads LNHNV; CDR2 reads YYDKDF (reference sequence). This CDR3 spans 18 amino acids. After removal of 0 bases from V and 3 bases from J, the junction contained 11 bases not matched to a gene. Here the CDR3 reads CATSRDGRNRGLDYGYTF. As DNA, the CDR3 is TGTGCCACCAGCAGAGATGGTCGTAACAGGGGGCTGGACTATGGCTACACCTTC.

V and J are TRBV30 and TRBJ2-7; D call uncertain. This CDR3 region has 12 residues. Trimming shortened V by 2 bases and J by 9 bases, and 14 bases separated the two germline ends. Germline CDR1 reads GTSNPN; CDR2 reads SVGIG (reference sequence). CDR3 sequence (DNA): TGTGCCTGGAGTCCGAGTGGGTTTGGGCAGTACTTC. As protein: CAWSPSGFGQYF.